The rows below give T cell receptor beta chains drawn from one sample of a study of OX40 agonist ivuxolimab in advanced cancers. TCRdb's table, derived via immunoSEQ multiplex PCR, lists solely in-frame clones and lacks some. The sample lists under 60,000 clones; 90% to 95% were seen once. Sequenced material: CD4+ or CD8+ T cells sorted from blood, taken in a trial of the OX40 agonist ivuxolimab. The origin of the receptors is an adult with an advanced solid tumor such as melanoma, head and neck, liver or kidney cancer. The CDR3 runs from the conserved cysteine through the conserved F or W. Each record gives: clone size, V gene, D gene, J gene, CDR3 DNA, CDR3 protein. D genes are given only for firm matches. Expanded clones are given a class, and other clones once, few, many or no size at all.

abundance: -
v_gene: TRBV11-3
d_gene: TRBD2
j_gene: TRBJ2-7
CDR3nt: TGTGCCCGAAGACTAGCGGAGTACGAGCAGTACTTC
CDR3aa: CARRLAEYEQYF

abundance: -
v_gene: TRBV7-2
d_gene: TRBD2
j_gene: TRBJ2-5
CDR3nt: TGTGCCAGCAGCTTAGCCATAGCGGGAGTAATACAAGAGACCCAGTACTTC
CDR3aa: CASSLAIAGVIQETQYF

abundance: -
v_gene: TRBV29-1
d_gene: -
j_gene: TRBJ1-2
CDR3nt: TGCAGCGTTGAAGATAGGCAGCAGGGACTGAACTATGGCTACACCTTC
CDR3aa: CSVEDRQQGLNYGYTF

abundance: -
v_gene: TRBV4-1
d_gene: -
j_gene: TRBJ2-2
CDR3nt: TGCGCCAGCAGCCTGAGTGGCACCGGGGAGCTGTTTTTT
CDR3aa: CASSLSGTGELFF

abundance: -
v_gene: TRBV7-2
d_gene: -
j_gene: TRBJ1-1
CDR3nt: TGTGCCACTTCCCTAGGACAGAACACTGAAGCTTTCTTT
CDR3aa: CATSLGQNTEAFF

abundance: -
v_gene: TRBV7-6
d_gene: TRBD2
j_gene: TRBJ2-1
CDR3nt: TGTGCCAGCAGCTTAGGCCCCAGCGGGAGCAGCTACAATGAGCAGTTCTTC
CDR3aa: CASSLGPSGSSYNEQFF

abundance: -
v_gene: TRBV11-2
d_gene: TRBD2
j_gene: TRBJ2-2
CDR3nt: TGTGCCAGCAGCCCCGGCCTAGCGGTCACCGGGGAGCTGTTTTTT
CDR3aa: CASSPGLAVTGELFF

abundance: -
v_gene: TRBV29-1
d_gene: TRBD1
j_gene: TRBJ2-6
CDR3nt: TGCAGCGGTTTGGGACAGTTGACCTCTGGGGCCAACGTCCTGACTTTC
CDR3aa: CSGLGQLTSGANVLTF

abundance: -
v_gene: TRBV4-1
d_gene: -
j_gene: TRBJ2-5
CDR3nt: TGCGCCAGCAGCCAAGAAGGGGCTAGCCGAGAGACCCAGTACTTC
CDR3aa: CASSQEGASRETQYF

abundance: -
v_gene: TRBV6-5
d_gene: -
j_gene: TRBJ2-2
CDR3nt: TGTGCCAGCAGTTACTTCGGCAGATACACCGGGGAGCTGTTTTTT
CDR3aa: CASSYFGRYTGELFF

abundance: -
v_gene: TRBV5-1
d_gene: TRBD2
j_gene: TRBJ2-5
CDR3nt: TGCGCCAGCAGCTTGGATACGGGGGGGGTACCGTACCAAGAGACCCAGTACTTC
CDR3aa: CASSLDTGGVPYQETQYF

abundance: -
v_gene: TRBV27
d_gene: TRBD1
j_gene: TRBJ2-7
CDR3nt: TGTGCCAGCAGTTTTTACAGGGGGTCCTACGAGCAGTACTTC
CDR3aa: CASSFYRGSYEQYF

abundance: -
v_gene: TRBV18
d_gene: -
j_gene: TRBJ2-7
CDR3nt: TGTGCCAGCTCCCCTATGGAAACCGAGCAGTACTTC
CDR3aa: CASSPMETEQYF

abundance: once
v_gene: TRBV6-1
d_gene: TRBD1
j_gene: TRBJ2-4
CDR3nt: TGTGCCAGCAGGACAGGGGGGTCAGCCAAAAACATTCAGTACTTC
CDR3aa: CASRTGGSAKNIQYF

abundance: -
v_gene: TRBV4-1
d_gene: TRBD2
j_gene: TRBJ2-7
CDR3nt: TGCGCCAGCAGCCAAGGGACTAGCTCCTACGAGCAGTACTTC
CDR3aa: CASSQGTSSYEQYF

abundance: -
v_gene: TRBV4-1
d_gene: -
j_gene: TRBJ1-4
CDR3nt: TGCGCCAGCAGCCAAGATCTGGCCACCATTATTGGGGAACTGTTTTTT
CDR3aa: CASSQDLATIIGELFF

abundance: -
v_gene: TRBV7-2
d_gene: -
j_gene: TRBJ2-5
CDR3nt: TGTGCCAGCAGCAAGAGGGGAATAGCGCGGTTAGACGAGACCCAGTACTTC
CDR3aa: CASSKRGIARLDETQYF

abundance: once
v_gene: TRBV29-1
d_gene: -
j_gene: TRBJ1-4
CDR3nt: TGCAGCGTTCCATGGCAGGGCCGGCCCGGGATACTGTTTTTT
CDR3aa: CSVPWQGRPGILFF

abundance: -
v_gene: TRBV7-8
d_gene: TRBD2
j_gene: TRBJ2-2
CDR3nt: TGTGCCAGTTGCCTAGCGGCCGGGGACACCGGGGAGCTGTTTTTT
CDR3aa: CASCLAAGDTGELFF

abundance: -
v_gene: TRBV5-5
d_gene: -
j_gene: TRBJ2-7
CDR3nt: TGTGCCAGCGGGACAAGAACCTACGAGCAGTACTTC
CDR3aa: CASGTRTYEQYF

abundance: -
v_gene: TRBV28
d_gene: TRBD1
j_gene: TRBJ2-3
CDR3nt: TGTGCCAGCAGCTTCACGGGACAGAGCACAGATACGCAGTATTTT
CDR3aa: CASSFTGQSTDTQYF

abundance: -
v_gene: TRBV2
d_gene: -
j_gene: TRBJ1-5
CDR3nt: TGTGCCAGCAGCGGGAGCGGAGATAGCAATCAGCCCCAGCATTTT
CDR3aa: CASSGSGDSNQPQHF

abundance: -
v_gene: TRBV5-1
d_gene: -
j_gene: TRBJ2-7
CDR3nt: TGCGCCAGCAGCTTGGAGGCAGGAGGCCCGACCTACGAGCAGTACTTC
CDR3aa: CASSLEAGGPTYEQYF

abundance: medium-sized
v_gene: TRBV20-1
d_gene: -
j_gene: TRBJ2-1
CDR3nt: TGCAGTGCTAGCGATGAGCAGTTCTTC
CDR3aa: CSASDEQFF

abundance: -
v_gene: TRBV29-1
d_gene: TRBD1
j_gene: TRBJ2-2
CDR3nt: TGCAGCGTGAGATCCGGGACAGGGAACACCGGGGAGCTGTTTTTT
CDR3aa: CSVRSGTGNTGELFF

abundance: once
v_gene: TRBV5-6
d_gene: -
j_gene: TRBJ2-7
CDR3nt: TGTGCCAGCAGCAAGGGACGGTGGATATACGAGCAGTACTTC
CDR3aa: CASSKGRWIYEQYF

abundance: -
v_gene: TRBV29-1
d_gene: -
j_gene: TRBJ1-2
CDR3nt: TGCAGCGTTGGCGGGGGGATATTAGAGTATGGCTACACCTTC
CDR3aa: CSVGGGILEYGYTF

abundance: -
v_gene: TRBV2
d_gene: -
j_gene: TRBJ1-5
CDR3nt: TGTGCCAGCAGGATCCTATATGAGGAGACCCAGCATTTT
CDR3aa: CASRILYEETQHF